The rows below give T cell receptor beta chains drawn from one sample of a study of TIL therapy for anti-PD-1-resistant metastatic lung cancer. Method: immunoSEQ multiplex PCR; TCRdb's copy keeps in-frame clones and lacks some. The sample contains 50,000 or so clones, 79% of which appear only once. The sample consisted of blood, taken at baseline. These receptors all stem from a woman aged 30 to 85 with non-small cell lung cancer. Both conserved end residues are trimmed from each CDR3.

v_gene: TRBV5-1; CDR3aa: ASSQTPAGTYQETQY
v_gene: TRBV5-1; CDR3aa: ASSFGGGTGEPNTEAF
v_gene: TRBV6-1; CDR3aa: ASSGESGSTTDTQY
v_gene: TRBV6-5; CDR3aa: ASIRALTGELF
v_gene: TRBV5-1; CDR3aa: ASSLVVNTGELF
v_gene: TRBV28; CDR3aa: ASSSSQGPYGYT
v_gene: TRBV14; CDR3aa: ASSKKPGQLNTEAF
v_gene: TRBV6-5; CDR3aa: ASRDYNSPLH
v_gene: TRBV6-5; CDR3aa: ASSYSPARGIQY
v_gene: TRBV6-1; CDR3aa: ASHSAGDDTEAF
v_gene: TRBV11-2; CDR3aa: ASSRGSSSYNEQF
v_gene: TRBV7-2; CDR3aa: ASSLRQGNQPQH
v_gene: TRBV27; CDR3aa: ASSLIPPGTGGDQPQH
v_gene: TRBV5-4; CDR3aa: ASSRQGVEGYT
v_gene: TRBV5-3; CDR3aa: ATSWGSRYNEQF
v_gene: TRBV27; CDR3aa: ASSLVSGVDEQY
v_gene: TRBV10-3; CDR3aa: AISDKETQY
v_gene: TRBV6-1; CDR3aa: ASSEGWGARNEQY
v_gene: TRBV7-6; CDR3aa: ASTKRTDTEAF
v_gene: TRBV6-4; CDR3aa: ASSDSSGSYNEQF
v_gene: TRBV5-1; CDR3aa: ASSSAGGTDTQY
v_gene: TRBV5-1; CDR3aa: ASSPNQSGGYT
v_gene: TRBV9; CDR3aa: ASSPYGTSRPSGEQY
v_gene: TRBV5-1; CDR3aa: ASSSRSKDTEAF
v_gene: TRBV7-6; CDR3aa: ASSPRVGADTQY
v_gene: TRBV13; CDR3aa: ASSLKTSGDYNEQF
v_gene: TRBV9; CDR3aa: ASSVSSQGSTDTQY
v_gene: TRBV5-4; CDR3aa: ASSLVGTGNGGYT
v_gene: TRBV11-1; CDR3aa: ASADRYEQY
v_gene: TRBV10-3; CDR3aa: AISDRLAGNNEQF
v_gene: TRBV6-1; CDR3aa: ASNRQGGNQPQH
v_gene: TRBV6-1; CDR3aa: ASSGTRNTEAF
v_gene: TRBV18; CDR3aa: ASSTGTGKNYGYT
v_gene: TRBV5-1; CDR3aa: ASSLGQGYNEQF
v_gene: TRBV5-4; CDR3aa: ASSLPGTLTGELF
v_gene: TRBV4-1; CDR3aa: ASSHGLAGISYEQY
v_gene: TRBV10-2; CDR3aa: ASSVGSGGTNEQF
v_gene: TRBV27; CDR3aa: ASSLMGADGYT
v_gene: TRBV4-3; CDR3aa: ASSQGASHTGELF
v_gene: TRBV6-5; CDR3aa: ASSYYGQGMGEQY
v_gene: TRBV5-4; CDR3aa: ASSPLGGLNTEAF
v_gene: TRBV4-2; CDR3aa: ASSQTPGQGGETQY
v_gene: TRBV27; CDR3aa: ASSNRDSYSYEQY
v_gene: TRBV18; CDR3aa: ASSANSAGETQY
v_gene: TRBV27; CDR3aa: ASSSLGDPTEETQY
v_gene: TRBV6-1; CDR3aa: ATQSNYGYT
v_gene: TRBV27; CDR3aa: ASSLGAPGNQPQH
v_gene: TRBV7-8; CDR3aa: ASSPGQNIQY
v_gene: TRBV7-2; CDR3aa: ASSEGQGAPYEQY
v_gene: TRBV28; CDR3aa: ASSWVRNQPQH
v_gene: TRBV27; CDR3aa: ASSFATGYPNEKLF
v_gene: TRBV7-2; CDR3aa: ASRPRVAGGEWDTQY
v_gene: TRBV4-1; CDR3aa: ASSQPPSGAYEQY
v_gene: TRBV10-1; CDR3aa: ASSDGTGLETQY
v_gene: TRBV9; CDR3aa: ASSTRTDGNTIY